What follows describes a single T cell receptor (beta chain). The data were obtained in a study of long-term antiretroviral therapy in people with HIV. Study in general: Initial samples were collected about a decade before the 2015 immediate-ART recommendation.

With survey level as its setting, the immunoSEQ assay was v3.0. Using immunoSEQ multiplex PCR, the repertoire was profiled, and TCRdb retains in-frame clones only, with some absent. The table includes roughly 10,000 clones, about four fifths detected once. Deletions cut 3 bases from V and 3 bases from J, with 14 bases between. The CDR3 is made up of 15 amino acids. In germline, CDR1 is LNHNV, CDR2 YYDKDF (reference sequence). This specimen consisted of unsorted PBMCs, obtained 1.8 years after starting antiretroviral therapy. The V and J genes are TRBV15 and TRBJ1-2; D not certain. This TCR derives from a man in his forties or fifties with HIV. For the CDR3, the DNA is TGTGCCACCAGCAGGCAGGTGGCCGGACACTATGGCTACACCTTC. Its protein product is CATSRQVAGHYGYTF.